Listed below are T cell receptor beta chains from one sample, sequenced in a study of T cell responses to AZD1222 COVID-19 vaccine. Sequencing used immunoSEQ multiplex PCR; TCRdb keeps in-frame clones, though not all of them. The sample lists about 160,000 clones, roughly 90% seen once, with 4.3% in the top ten. Sample: peripheral blood, taken 28 days after the second AZD1222 dose. The receptors originated from an adult who received the AZD1222 COVID-19 vaccine. CDR3s include the opening cysteine and the closing phenylalanine or tryptophan. Fields, in order: D gene, clone size, V gene, CDR3 length, J gene, CDR3 protein, CDR3 DNA. The D gene is left open where the match is weak. Clone size is given for some rows only: seen once, a few or many times, or a class if the clone is expanded.

d_call: -
clone_size: -
v_call: TRBV12-3/TRBV12-4
cdr3_length: 13
j_call: TRBJ1-1
cdr3_aa: CASSPNWDTEAFF
cdr3_nt: TGTGCCAGCAGTCCAAACTGGGACACTGAAGCTTTCTTT

d_call: TRBD2
clone_size: -
v_call: TRBV6-5
cdr3_length: 16
j_call: TRBJ2-7
cdr3_aa: CASSYSAGRVSYEQYF
cdr3_nt: TGTGCCAGCAGTTACTCCGCCGGGAGGGTCTCCTACGAGCAGTACTTC

d_call: -
clone_size: -
v_call: TRBV19
cdr3_length: 15
j_call: TRBJ1-1
cdr3_aa: CASSPADRRRAEAFF
cdr3_nt: TGTGCCAGTAGTCCGGCTGACAGGAGGAGGGCTGAAGCTTTCTTT

d_call: -
clone_size: -
v_call: TRBV5-1
cdr3_length: 11
j_call: TRBJ1-1
cdr3_aa: CASAGQFEAFF
cdr3_nt: TGCGCCAGCGCAGGACAGTTTGAAGCTTTCTTT

d_call: TRBD1
clone_size: -
v_call: TRBV5-6
cdr3_length: 14
j_call: TRBJ2-5
cdr3_aa: CASSFRQGGETQYF
cdr3_nt: TGTGCCAGCAGCTTTAGACAGGGGGGAGAGACCCAGTACTTC

d_call: -
clone_size: -
v_call: TRBV7-6
cdr3_length: 15
j_call: TRBJ1-6
cdr3_aa: CASSSAGEVGSPLHF
cdr3_nt: TGTGCCAGCAGCTCCGCAGGGGAGGTGGGTTCACCCCTCCACTTT

d_call: TRBD1
clone_size: -
v_call: TRBV7-2
cdr3_length: 15
j_call: TRBJ1-1
cdr3_aa: CASDYRGTANTEAFF
cdr3_nt: TGTGCCAGCGACTACCGAGGGACAGCCAACACTGAAGCTTTCTTT

d_call: TRBD1
clone_size: -
v_call: TRBV6-5
cdr3_length: 12
j_call: TRBJ1-2
cdr3_aa: CASAQGPYGYTF
cdr3_nt: TGTGCCAGCGCACAGGGGCCCTATGGCTACACCTTC

d_call: TRBD1
clone_size: -
v_call: TRBV6-6
cdr3_length: 13
j_call: TRBJ1-1
cdr3_aa: CASRDRENTEAFF
cdr3_nt: TGTGCCAGTCGGGACAGGGAGAACACTGAAGCTTTCTTT

d_call: -
clone_size: -
v_call: TRBV18
cdr3_length: 16
j_call: TRBJ2-7
cdr3_aa: CASSLNPLAGADEQYF
cdr3_nt: TGTGCCAGCTCACTAAATCCTTTGGCAGGGGCGGACGAGCAGTACTTC

d_call: -
clone_size: -
v_call: TRBV7-2
cdr3_length: 16
j_call: TRBJ2-1
cdr3_aa: CASLARGRASYNEQFF
cdr3_nt: TGTGCCAGCCTTGCAAGGGGCAGGGCGTCCTACAATGAGCAGTTCTTC

d_call: TRBD1
clone_size: -
v_call: TRBV25-1
cdr3_length: 14
j_call: TRBJ1-1
cdr3_aa: CASSDDRGNTEAFF
cdr3_nt: TGTGCCAGCAGTGATGACAGGGGGAACACTGAAGCTTTCTTT

d_call: TRBD2
clone_size: -
v_call: TRBV4-3
cdr3_length: 15
j_call: TRBJ2-5
cdr3_aa: CASSQDLAGAETQYF
cdr3_nt: TGCGCCAGCAGCCAAGACCTAGCGGGGGCGGAGACCCAGTACTTC

d_call: TRBD1
clone_size: -
v_call: TRBV6-4
cdr3_length: 14
j_call: TRBJ1-1
cdr3_aa: CASSPGQLNTEAFF
cdr3_nt: TGTGCCAGCAGCCCGGGACAGCTGAACACTGAAGCTTTCTTT

d_call: TRBD2
clone_size: -
v_call: TRBV4-1
cdr3_length: 16
j_call: TRBJ2-7
cdr3_aa: CASSSLGTSGSYEQYF
cdr3_nt: TGCGCCAGCAGCTCACTCGGGACTAGCGGTTCCTACGAGCAGTACTTC

d_call: TRBD1
clone_size: -
v_call: TRBV4-3
cdr3_length: 14
j_call: TRBJ1-2
cdr3_aa: CASSQEQGLYGYTF
cdr3_nt: TGCGCCAGCAGCCAAGAACAGGGGCTTTATGGCTACACCTTC

d_call: TRBD2
clone_size: -
v_call: TRBV24-1
cdr3_length: 15
j_call: TRBJ2-1
cdr3_aa: CATSDRTSFSSEQFF
cdr3_nt: TGTGCCACCAGTGACCGGACTAGTTTTAGCAGTGAGCAGTTCTTC

d_call: -
clone_size: -
v_call: TRBV7-9
cdr3_length: 9
j_call: TRBJ1-2
cdr3_aa: CAINYGYTF
cdr3_nt: TGTGCCATAAACTATGGCTACACCTTC

d_call: -
clone_size: -
v_call: TRBV9
cdr3_length: 13
j_call: TRBJ2-7
cdr3_aa: CASSPIGSYEQYF
cdr3_nt: TGTGCCAGCAGCCCCATTGGCTCCTACGAGCAGTACTTC

d_call: -
clone_size: -
v_call: TRBV28
cdr3_length: 14
j_call: TRBJ1-4
cdr3_aa: CASSLEGIGEKLFF
cdr3_nt: TGTGCCAGCAGTTTGGAGGGGATCGGTGAAAAACTGTTTTTT

d_call: -
clone_size: -
v_call: TRBV12-3/TRBV12-4
cdr3_length: 13
j_call: TRBJ1-2
cdr3_aa: CASRNRALGGYTF
cdr3_nt: TGTGCCAGCAGAAACAGGGCTCTCGGAGGCTACACCTTC

d_call: TRBD2
clone_size: few
v_call: TRBV7-2
cdr3_length: 16
j_call: TRBJ2-7
cdr3_aa: CASSPTGLAGVVEQYF
cdr3_nt: TGTGCCAGCAGCCCGACTGGACTAGCGGGGGTGGTCGAGCAGTACTTC

d_call: -
clone_size: few
v_call: TRBV18
cdr3_length: 13
j_call: TRBJ1-1
cdr3_aa: CASSQGQNLEAFF
cdr3_nt: TGTGCCAGCTCACAAGGACAAAACCTTGAAGCTTTCTTT

d_call: -
clone_size: -
v_call: TRBV5-1
cdr3_length: 15
j_call: TRBJ1-1
cdr3_aa: CASSLVSGPATEAFF
cdr3_nt: TGCGCCAGCAGCTTGGTGTCGGGCCCTGCCACTGAAGCTTTCTTT

d_call: -
clone_size: few
v_call: TRBV5-5
cdr3_length: 12
j_call: TRBJ1-2
cdr3_aa: CASSLDRDGYTF
cdr3_nt: TGTGCCAGCAGCTTGGACCGGGATGGCTACACCTTC

d_call: -
clone_size: -
v_call: TRBV4-1
cdr3_length: 17
j_call: TRBJ1-4
cdr3_aa: CASSQDMDAANHEKLFF
cdr3_nt: TGCGCCAGCAGCCAAGATATGGACGCCGCAAATCATGAAAAACTGTTTTTT

d_call: -
clone_size: -
v_call: TRBV6-5
cdr3_length: 12
j_call: TRBJ1-1
cdr3_aa: CVLGQLNTEAFF
cdr3_nt: TGTGTCCTGGGGCAGCTGAACACTGAAGCTTTCTTT

d_call: TRBD2
clone_size: -
v_call: TRBV6-6
cdr3_length: 14
j_call: TRBJ2-5
cdr3_aa: CASSRRGGVETQYF
cdr3_nt: TGTGCCAGCAGTCGGCGGGGGGGCGTGGAGACCCAGTACTTC

d_call: -
clone_size: -
v_call: TRBV4-3
cdr3_length: 20
j_call: TRBJ1-3
cdr3_aa: CASSQEGYGGRDYLGNTIYF
cdr3_nt: TGCGCCAGCAGCCAAGAGGGTTATGGCGGACGGGATTATCTGGGAAACACCATATATTTT

d_call: -
clone_size: -
v_call: TRBV18
cdr3_length: 17
j_call: TRBJ1-1
cdr3_aa: CASSPRGAGQILAEAFF
cdr3_nt: TGTGCCAGCTCACCAAGGGGCGCAGGACAGATCTTGGCTGAAGCTTTCTTT

d_call: -
clone_size: -
v_call: TRBV5-6
cdr3_length: 16
j_call: TRBJ1-2
cdr3_aa: CASSRPSGLVNYGYTF
cdr3_nt: TGTGCCAGCAGCAGACCCTCGGGGTTAGTAAACTATGGCTACACCTTC